These T cell receptor beta chains were read from a single sample in a study of shared clonotypes between healthy human individuals. Profiling relied on immunoSEQ multiplex PCR, and the TCRdb table lists in-frame clones only, not all of them. This repertoire shows around 2.1 million clones, about 93% found once; its top ten account for about 1.8%. Material for sequencing was naive CD8+ T cells from PBMCs. The receptors originated from a man aged 18-30 years in good health. Some clones in this sample may be carry-over from other donors' samples. The CDR3 runs from the conserved cysteine through the conserved F or W. The D gene is left open where the match is weak. The listing skips clone size in some rows; elsewhere it reads once, few, many or a size class.

-	TRBJ1-5	TRBV7-8	TRBD1	TGTGCCAGCACCCTACAGGGGGTGCCCATATATAGCAATCAGCCCCAGCATTTT	CASTLQGVPIYSNQPQHF
-	TRBJ2-2	TRBV15	TRBD2	TGTGCCACCGTTAGCGGGATGGGCGGGGAGCTGTTTTTT	CATVSGMGGELFF
once	TRBJ2-7	TRBV30	-	TGTGCCTGGAGTCAACACCCTCACAGGTCCTACGAGCAGTACTTC	CAWSQHPHRSYEQYF
-	TRBJ2-4	TRBV4-3	TRBD2	TGCGCCAGCAGCCAAGAATTCCTAGCGGGAGGTCCCAAAAACATTCAGTACTTC	CASSQEFLAGGPKNIQYF
-	TRBJ1-2	TRBV9	-	TGTGCCAGCAGCGTAGCCAGGGAGGCCTATGGCTACACCTTC	CASSVAREAYGYTF
-	TRBJ1-3	TRBV7-6	TRBD1	TGTGCCAGCAGCACTAGGACAGGGGGCGATTCTGGAAACACCATATATTTT	CASSTRTGGDSGNTIYF
-	TRBJ2-3	TRBV9	TRBD2	TGTGCCAGCAGCGTCGATCCGGGACTAGCGGGAGGAGAGGCTTTAACAGATACGCAGTATTTT	CASSVDPGLAGGEALTDTQYF
-	TRBJ2-7	TRBV6-6	-	TGTGCCAGCATGTCAGGAGGGGGCCACGAGCAGTACTTC	CASMSGGGHEQYF
-	TRBJ1-2	TRBV15	-	TGTGCCACCAGCAGAGATCGTGACAGAAAGCCCTATGGCTACACCTTC	CATSRDRDRKPYGYTF
-	TRBJ1-1	TRBV7-9	-	TGTGCCAGCAGCTACCTAATGACCAACACTGAAGCTTTCTTT	CASSYLMTNTEAFF
-	TRBJ2-1	TRBV7-9	-	TGTGCCAGCAGCTTCGGTCAGGGGTTGGGCAGTGAGCAGTTCTTC	CASSFGQGLGSEQFF
-	TRBJ1-2	TRBV5-1	-	TGCGCCAGCAGCCCACGACAAGAGAACTATGGCTACACCTTC	CASSPRQENYGYTF
-	TRBJ2-7	TRBV7-2	TRBD2	TGTGCCAGCAGCTCCTTCCCGGCTAGCGGGATGTTCTACGAGCAGTACTTC	CASSSFPASGMFYEQYF
-	TRBJ1-2	TRBV7-9	-	TGTGCCAGCAGCTTGCCGGCTAACTATGGCTACACCTTC	CASSLPANYGYTF
once	TRBJ2-2	TRBV27	-	TGTGCCAGCAGTTTTTCTGGGAACACCGGGGAGCTGTTTTTT	CASSFSGNTGELFF
once	TRBJ2-5	TRBV9	TRBD2	TGTGCCAGCAGCTCTACTTCCGGGACTAGCGCGGAGACCCAGTACTTC	CASSSTSGTSAETQYF
-	TRBJ1-2	TRBV5-1	-	TGCGCCAGCAGCTCCAACAGGGTAGGCTATGGCTACACCTTC	CASSSNRVGYGYTF
once	TRBJ1-4	TRBV19	-	TGTGCCAGTAGTATGCCCCCTCTTCTGGGGGAAGAAAAACTGTTTTTT	CASSMPPLLGEEKLFF
-	TRBJ1-2	TRBV19	TRBD1	TGTGCCACATGGACAGGGGCCGCTGGCTACACCTTC	CATWTGAAGYTF
-	TRBJ2-5	TRBV28	-	TGTGCCAGCAGTTTTGTCGATCGGACAGAAGAAGAGACCCAGTACTTC	CASSFVDRTEEETQYF
-	TRBJ1-1	TRBV27	-	TGTGCCAGCAAGGAAGGACTGAACACTGAAGCTTTCTTT	CASKEGLNTEAFF
-	TRBJ2-7	TRBV28	-	TGTGCCAGCCCCGGGACAAAGTACGAGCAGTACTTC	CASPGTKYEQYF
once	TRBJ2-5	TRBV13	TRBD1	TGTGCCAGCAGCTCCAGGACAGGGGATACGGAGACCCAGTACTTC	CASSSRTGDTETQYF